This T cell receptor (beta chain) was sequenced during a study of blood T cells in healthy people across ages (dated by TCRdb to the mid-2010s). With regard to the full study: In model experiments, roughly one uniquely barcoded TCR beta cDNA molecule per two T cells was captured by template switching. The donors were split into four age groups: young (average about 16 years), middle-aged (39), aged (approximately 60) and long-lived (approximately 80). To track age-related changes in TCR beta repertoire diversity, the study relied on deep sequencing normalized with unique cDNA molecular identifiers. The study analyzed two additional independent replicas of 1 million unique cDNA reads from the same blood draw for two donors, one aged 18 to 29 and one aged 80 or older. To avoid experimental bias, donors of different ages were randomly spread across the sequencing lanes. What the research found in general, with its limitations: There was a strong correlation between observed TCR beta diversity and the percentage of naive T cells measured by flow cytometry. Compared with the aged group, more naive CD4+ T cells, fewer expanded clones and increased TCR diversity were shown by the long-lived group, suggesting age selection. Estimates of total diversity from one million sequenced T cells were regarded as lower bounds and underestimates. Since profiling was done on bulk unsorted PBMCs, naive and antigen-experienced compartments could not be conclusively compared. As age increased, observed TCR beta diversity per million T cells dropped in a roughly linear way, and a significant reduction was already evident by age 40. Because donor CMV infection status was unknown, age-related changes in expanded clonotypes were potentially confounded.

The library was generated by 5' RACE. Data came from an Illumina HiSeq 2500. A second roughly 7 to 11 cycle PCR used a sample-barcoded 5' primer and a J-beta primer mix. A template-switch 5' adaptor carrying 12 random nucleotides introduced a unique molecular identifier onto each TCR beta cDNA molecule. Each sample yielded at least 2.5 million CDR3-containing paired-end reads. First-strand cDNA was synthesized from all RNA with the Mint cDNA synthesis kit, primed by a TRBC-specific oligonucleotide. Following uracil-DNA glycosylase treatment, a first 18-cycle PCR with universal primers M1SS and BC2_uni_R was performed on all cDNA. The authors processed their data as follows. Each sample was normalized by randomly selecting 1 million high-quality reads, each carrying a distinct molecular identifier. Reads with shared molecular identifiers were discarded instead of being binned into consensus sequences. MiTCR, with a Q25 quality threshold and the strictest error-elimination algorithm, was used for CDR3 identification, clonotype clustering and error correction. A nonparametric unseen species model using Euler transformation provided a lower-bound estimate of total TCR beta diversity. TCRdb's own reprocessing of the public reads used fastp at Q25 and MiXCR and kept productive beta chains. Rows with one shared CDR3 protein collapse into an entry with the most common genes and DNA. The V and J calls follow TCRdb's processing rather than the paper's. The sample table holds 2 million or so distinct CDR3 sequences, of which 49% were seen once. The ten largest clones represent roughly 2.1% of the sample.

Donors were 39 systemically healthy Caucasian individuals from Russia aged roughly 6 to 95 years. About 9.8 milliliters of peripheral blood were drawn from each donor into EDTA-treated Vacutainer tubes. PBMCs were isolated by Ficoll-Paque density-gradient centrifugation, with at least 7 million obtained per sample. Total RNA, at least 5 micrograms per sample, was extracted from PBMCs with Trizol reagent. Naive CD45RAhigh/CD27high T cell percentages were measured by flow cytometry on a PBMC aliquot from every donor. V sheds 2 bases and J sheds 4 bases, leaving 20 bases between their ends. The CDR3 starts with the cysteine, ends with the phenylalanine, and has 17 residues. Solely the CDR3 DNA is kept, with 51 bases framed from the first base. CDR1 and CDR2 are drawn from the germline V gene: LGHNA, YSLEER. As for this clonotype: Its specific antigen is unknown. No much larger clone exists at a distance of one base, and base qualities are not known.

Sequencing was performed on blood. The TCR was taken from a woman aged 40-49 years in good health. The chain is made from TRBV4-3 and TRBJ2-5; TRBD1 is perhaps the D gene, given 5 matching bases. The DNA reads TGCGCCAGCAGCCAATATGCTCAGGGTGGTTGGAGAGAGACCCAGTACTTC. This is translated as CASSQYAQGGWRETQYF.